This record looks at one TCR beta chain sequence and its context. Between the trimmed V and J ends, which lost 5 bases and 5 bases, there was a span of 6 bases. Germline V gene sequence: CDR1 SGHAT, CDR2 FQDESV (reference sequence). This CDR3 spans 11 amino acids. This sample is part of a study of blood T cell repertoires in COVID-19. Across the whole study: The analysed material was cDNA or gDNA that came from T cells, B-cell-depleted T cells, or PBMCs.

Profiled with immunoSEQ multiplex PCR; TCRdb holds only in-frame clones, not every one. The data hold about 150,000 clones, with more than 75% observed a single time. Two consecutive negative NP/OP PCR tests, clearance, or resolved symptoms defined Cohort 3 recovery. This rearrangement joins TRBV11-1 to TRBJ2-5; D not resolved. The sequence was collected from a woman between 50 and 59 years old who had recovered from COVID-19. The material sequenced was PBMCs or T cells enriched from blood (not recorded which). The CDR3 bases are TGTGCCAGCAGCCTAAAGGAGACCCAGTACTTC. Its protein is CASSLKETQYF.